One and the same sample provided the 30 T cell receptor beta chains below, sequenced in a study of identical twins. TCRdb processed the 5' RACE reads anew with MiXCR; each CDR3 protein has one entry. The sample consists of 400,000 to 550,000 distinct CDR3 sequences, less than 25% of them appearing once. The same data also contributed to another study, on T cells expressing NK-cell markers.

Input material: CD4+ T cells sorted from blood. The receptors were gathered from a woman aged 18-30 years in good health.

This clonotype was recorded a few times. The CDR3, as DNA: TGCGCCAGCAGCTTGGCGGGACTCGACCAGCGGATTCAGTACTTC. Protein product: CASSLAGLDQRIQYF. The genes are TRBV5-1 and TRBJ2-4; TRBD2 might be the D (6 bases). V was trimmed by 0 bases and J by 10 bases, leaving 17 bases between them. This CDR3 is built from 15 residues. Per germline, CDR1 SGHRS and CDR2 YFSETQ.

This clonotype was seen a handful of times. V usage is TRBV20-1 and J usage is TRBJ1-1; the D gene is possibly TRBD1 (5 bases). The CDR3 loop spans 16 amino acids. Germline V gene lookup returns CDR1 DFQATT and CDR2 SNEGSKA (reference sequence). The V end was cut by 2 bases, the J end by 5 bases, with 21 bases between. CDR3 sequence reads: CSARTGGKGVGTEAFF. The CDR3, as DNA: TGCAGTGCTAGAACCGGGGGAAAGGGAGTGGGGACTGAAGCTTTCTTT.

This chain links TRBV10-3 with TRBJ2-7, with 10 bases that match TRBD2. The CDR3 covers 13 residues. With 8 bases clipped from V and 4 bases from J, the junction kept 5 bases outside the gene matches. Germline CDR1 and CDR2: ENHRY and SYGVKD. CDR3 nucleotides: TGTGCCATCCGGCCTAGCGGGAGTTACGAGCAGTACTTC. Its translation is CAIRPSGSYEQYF.

This clonotype was detected only a few times. The chain links TRBV4-2 to TRBJ1-1, with 7 bases that match TRBD1. CDR1 LGHNA and CDR2 YNFKEQ come from the germline V gene. The CDR3 length is 17 residues. The V and J ends lost 0 bases and 0 bases, in that order; junction bases with no gene match: 7. The CDR3 sequence: CASSQDGRGGMNTEAFF. The CDR3 region has the DNA TGTGCCAGCAGCCAAGATGGCAGGGGGGGAATGAACACTGAAGCTTTCTTT.

This clonotype has only a few counts. This chain links TRBV20-1 with TRBJ1-2, with 7 bases aligning to TRBD1. Per germline, CDR1 DFQATT and CDR2 SNEGSKA (reference sequence). The CDR3 covers 14 residues. V dropped 1 base and J dropped 3; count of bases not matched to a gene: 5. Here the CDR3 DNA reads TGCAGTGCTAGAGTTAAAGGGGGCGACTATGGCTACACCTTC. Residues: CSARVKGGDYGYTF.

V and J are TRBV12-3 or TRBV12-4 and TRBJ2-2; 11 positions match TRBD2. The J segment lost 5 bases and the V segment lost 5 bases, leaving 4 bases of the junction unmatched. The CDR3 consists of 15 residues. This CDR3 is CASSQLAGETGELFF. The DNA for the CDR3 is TGTGCCAGCAGTCAACTAGCGGGGGAGACCGGGGAGCTGTTTTTT.

V gene TRBV29-1 combines with J gene TRBJ2-3, with TRBD2 matching 11 bases. The CDR3 consists of 15 residues. J gave up 3 bases and V 8 bases, and 10 bases lay outside the gene matches. CDR1 and CDR2 from the germline V gene are SQVTM and ANQGSEA. The DNA of the CDR3 is TGCAGCCTCCTGGGCGGGACTAGCGGTACAGATACGCAGTATTTT. Translating it yields CSLLGGTSGTDTQYF.

The CDR3 is CASSSGQGFREKLFF. CDR3 in DNA: TGTGCCAGCAGTTCCGGACAGGGCTTTAGGGAAAAACTGTTTTTT. The rearrangement uses TRBV6-5 and TRBJ1-4; 8 bases align to TRBD1. V lost 4 bases, J lost 8 bases, and 9 bases stayed unmatched. There are 15 residues in the CDR3. CDR1 is MNHEY and CDR2 is SVGAGI in the germline V gene.

The chain has TRBV5-1 and TRBJ1-4, with 7 bases that match TRBD1. V shed 1 base, J shed 8 bases, and the junction held 8 bases outside the gene matches. The germline gives CDR1 SGHRS, CDR2 YFSETQ. The CDR3 loop spans 15 amino acids. This CDR3 is CASSLSTGIREKLFF. DNA for the CDR3: TGCGCCAGCAGCTTGTCGACAGGGATTAGAGAAAAACTGTTTTTT. The whole variable domain, remainder taken from reference TRBV5-1 and TRBJ1-4, is KAGVTQTPRYLIKTRGQQVTLSCSPISGHRSVSWYQQTPGQGLQFLFEYFSETQRNKGNFPGRFSGRQFSNSRSEMNVSTLELGDSALYLCASSLSTGIREKLFFGSGTQLSVL.

There are a few counts of this clonotype. The chain uses TRBV20-1 and TRBJ2-1; D is undetermined. Germline V gene sequence: CDR1 DFQATT, CDR2 SNEGSKA (reference sequence). Trimming left V 3 bases short and J 6 bases short, with 6 bases between. The CDR3 contains 11 residues. Here the CDR3 reads CSASTVNEQFF. The CDR3 DNA reads as TGCAGTGCTAGCACAGTCAATGAGCAGTTCTTC.

The chain links TRBV20-1 to TRBJ1-1; D may be TRBD1 (6 bases). CDR1 DFQATT and CDR2 SNEGSKA come from the germline V gene (reference sequence). Trimming left V 2 bases short and J 6 bases short, with 13 bases between. This CDR3 spans 13 amino acids. Here the CDR3 reads CSARWGLGSEAFF. CDR3 DNA: TGCAGTGCTAGATGGGGGCTGGGGTCTGAAGCTTTCTTT.

This sequence joins TRBV4-3 and TRBJ2-3; D remains ambiguous. The germline V gene has CDR1 LGHNA and CDR2 YSLEER. This CDR3 has 14 amino acids. Between the trimmed V and J ends, which lost 0 bases and 10 bases, there was a span of 14 bases. CDR3 in DNA: TGCGCCAGCAGCCAAGATTTTTTCTCTCCCCCGCAGTATTTT. Protein product: CASSQDFFSPPQYF.

The genes are TRBV20-1 and TRBJ1-4; D unclear. Looked up from germline, CDR1 is DFQATT and CDR2 is SNEGSKA (reference sequence). This CDR3 is 13 amino acids long. V was cut by 7 bases and J by 16 bases, with 25 bases left in between. The CDR3 DNA sequence: TGCAGTGTGTCGGCCGGCCGAATGATAAATCGGTTTTTT. It yields the protein CSVSAGRMINRFF.

The V call is TRBV20-1, the J call TRBJ2-7; the D gene is possibly TRBD2 (6 bases). CDR1 is DFQATT and CDR2 is SNEGSKA in the germline V gene (reference sequence). V was cut by 0 bases and J by 2 bases, with 20 bases left in between. This CDR3 has 17 amino acids. Here the CDR3 DNA reads TGCAGTGCTAGAGACACGGACTGGCGGGATCTCACCTACGAGCAGTACTTC. Its translation: CSARDTDWRDLTYEQYF.

A few counts support this clonotype. CDR3 nucleotide sequence: TGTGCCAGCAGTTACTCCGGGATCACTTGGAATTCACCCCTCCACTTT. Translation: CASSYSGITWNSPLHF. The V gene is TRBV6-5, the J gene TRBJ1-6, with D uncertain. Germline V gene lookup returns CDR1 MNHEY and CDR2 SVGAGI. V was trimmed by 0 bases and J by 7 bases, leaving 13 bases between them. The CDR3 extends over 16 amino acids.

The chain has TRBV12-3 or TRBV12-4 and TRBJ2-2; 9 nucleotides line up with TRBD1. The CDR3 sequence is 14 residues long. Trimming removed 5 bases from V and 6 bases from J; junction bases left unmatched: 4. CDR3 bases: TGTGCCAGCAGTCCTCGGACAGGGGCCGGGGAGCTGTTTTTT. It translates to CASSPRTGAGELFF.

CDR3 sequence reads: CASNRDSSAYEQYF. DNA for the CDR3: TGTGCCAGCAACCGGGACTCATCTGCCTACGAGCAGTACTTC. The rearrangement joins TRBV9 to TRBJ2-7, with D perhaps matching TRBD2 (6 bases). From germline, CDR1 is SGDLS and CDR2 YYNGEE. The CDR3 has 14 amino acids. With 6 bases removed from V and 2 bases from J, the gap between germline ends came to 15 bases.

This rearrangement joins TRBV3-1 to TRBJ1-3; 7 nucleotides match TRBD1. Trimming took 1 base from V and 4 from J; bases not matched to a gene: 1. The CDR3 length is 14 residues. Germline CDR1 LGHDT, CDR2 YNNKEL (reference sequence). CDR3 sequence: CASSQVTGGNTIYF. The DNA for the CDR3 is TGTGCCAGCAGCCAAGTGACAGGGGGAAACACCATATATTTT.

The V call is TRBV6-4, the J call TRBJ2-3; D gene ambiguous. CDR3 length: 13 residues. Between the trimmed V and J ends, which lost 2 bases and 3 bases, there was a span of 6 bases. From germline, CDR1 is MRHNA and CDR2 SNTAGT. CDR3 bases: TGTGCCAGCAGTGACGGAAGAACAGATACGCAGTATTTT. It translates to CASSDGRTDTQYF.

The genes are TRBV5-1 and TRBJ2-2, with a possible D match to TRBD2 (5 bases). Germline-derived CDR1 and CDR2 are SGHRS and YFSETQ. Trimming cost V 2 bases and J 3 bases, with 8 bases left between them. The CDR3 runs 14 residues. This chain's CDR3 is CASSLGLHTGELFF. CDR3 nucleotide sequence: TGCGCCAGCAGCTTAGGACTCCACACCGGGGAGCTGTTTTTT.

This clonotype was detected only once. V gene TRBV4-3 combines with J gene TRBJ1-2; 8 positions agree with TRBD1. Germline CDR1 LGHNA, CDR2 YSLEER. This CDR3 region has 12 residues. V dropped 5 bases and J dropped 11; count of bases not matched to a gene: 7. The CDR3 nucleotides are TGCGCCAGCAGCTCCGACAGGGGATGGTACACCTTC. Translating it yields CASSSDRGWYTF.

Points on this clonotype: The conserved phenylalanine or tryptophan normally closing the CDR3 is absent here, so this likely arose from a read error. It is unclear where the CDR3 begins or ends on the DNA, so no DNA is shown, and the CDR3 is as TCRdb lists it. The rearrangement links TRBV18 to TRBJ2-5; the table names TRBD2, a call not compared with the DNA. The CDR3 has 14 amino acids, counting both end residues. Per germline, CDR1 KGHSH and CDR2 LQKENI. The CDR3 region is CASSPVSGPVEGYY.

The sample holds a few counts of this clonotype. The chain recombines TRBV11-2 with TRBJ1-2, with D perhaps matching TRBD1 (5 bases). The CDR3 runs 15 residues. V was cut by 2 bases and J by 0 bases, with 10 bases left in between. Germline values: CDR1 SGHAT, CDR2 FQNNGV. This CDR3 is CASSLSGRANYGYTF. The CDR3 region has the DNA TGTGCCAGCAGCTTATCAGGGAGAGCTAACTATGGCTACACCTTC.

This clonotype has only a few counts. The chain couples TRBV5-1 to TRBJ2-2; D remains unclear. Between the trimmed V and J ends, which lost 4 bases and 2 bases, there was a span of 21 bases. CDR1 SGHRS and CDR2 YFSETQ come from the germline V gene. The CDR3 length is 18 residues. CDR3 amino acids: CASSPDAITWGNTGELFF. CDR3 nucleotide sequence: TGCGCCAGCAGCCCGGATGCCATAACGTGGGGAAACACCGGGGAGCTGTTTTTT. Based on the CDR3 plus reference TRBV5-1 and TRBJ2-2, the full variable domain is KAGVTQTPRYLIKTRGQQVTLSCSPISGHRSVSWYQQTPGQGLQFLFEYFSETQRNKGNFPGRFSGRQFSNSRSEMNVSTLELGDSALYLCASSPDAITWGNTGELFFGEGSRLTVL.

This clonotype was seen only once. The chain uses TRBV5-1 and TRBJ2-3; 9 bases are a match to TRBD1. The CDR3 is 13 amino acids. Trimming took 7 bases from V and 4 from J; bases not matched to a gene: 4. Germline values: CDR1 SGHRS, CDR2 YFSETQ. CDR3 sequence (DNA): TGCGCCAGCGGACAGGGGTACGCAGATACGCAGTATTTT. Translation gives CASGQGYADTQYF.

A few counts support this clonotype. The J gene is TRBJ2-5, the V gene TRBV29-1, with D possibly called TRBD1 or TRBD2 (5 bases each). The CDR3 loop spans 14 amino acids. The V gene's germline CDR1 is SQVTM and CDR2 ANQGSEA. V dropped 5 bases and J dropped 2 bases, with 15 bases sitting between them. The CDR3 here is CSVRDTGTQETQYF. CDR3 nucleotides: TGCAGCGTTAGGGATACCGGGACGCAAGAGACCCAGTACTTC.

This chain links TRBV12-3 or TRBV12-4 with TRBJ1-4; unclear D gene. Trimming removed 6 bases at V and 5 bases at J, with 13 bases between. The CDR3 has 14 amino acids. In DNA, the CDR3 is TGTGCCAGCAGCTCGAGTTCCCCGAATGAAAAACTGTTTTTT. Protein sequence: CASSSSSPNEKLFF.

In its sample, this clonotype was seen a few times. This sequence joins TRBV6-1 and TRBJ1-5, with 9 bases fitting TRBD1. CDR1 is MNHNS, CDR2 SASEGT, per germline. The CDR3 totals 13 residues. J gave up 9 bases and V 5 bases, and 5 bases lay outside the gene matches. As DNA, the CDR3 is TGTGCCAGCAGTCAGGACAGGGGAGGGCCCCAGCATTTT. As protein: CASSQDRGGPQHF.

The J gene is TRBJ1-2, the V gene TRBV7-2, with 10 bases that match TRBD1. Germline values: CDR1 SGHTA, CDR2 FQGNSA. The length of the CDR3 is 13 residues. V lost 5 bases, J lost 11 bases, and 8 bases stayed unmatched. CDR3 in amino acids: CASSPRDRGSYTF. The DNA for the CDR3 is TGTGCCAGCAGCCCTCGGGACAGGGGTTCGTACACCTTC.

This clonotype has a handful of counts. The genes are TRBV20-1 and TRBJ2-2, with 8 nucleotides matching TRBD2. The V and J ends lost 0 bases and 6 bases, in that order; junction bases with no gene match: 3. Germline lookup yields CDR1 DFQATT and CDR2 SNEGSKA (reference sequence). This CDR3 spans 14 amino acids. This CDR3 reads CSARDPGGPGELFF. For the CDR3, the DNA is TGCAGTGCTAGAGATCCGGGGGGGCCCGGGGAGCTGTTTTTT.